A selection of T cell receptor beta chains follows, all from one sample in a study of T cells in Graves' hyperthyroidism and ophthalmopathy. One entry per CDR3 protein, called by TCRdb with MiXCR from the multiplex PCR reads. The data contain some 770,000 distinct CDR3 sequences, roughly 15% of them singletons. Sequences were obtained from blood. These receptors were collected from a man between 18 and 29 years old with Graves' hyperthyroidism. The CDR3 runs from the conserved cysteine through the conserved F or W. D genes are given only for firm matches. Where a row states a size, it is once, few, many or the class of an expanded clone; other rows omit it.

>many|TRBJ2-7|TRBV28|NA
CASIPRDKASYEQYF
TGTGCCAGCATTCCCAGGGACAAGGCTTCCTACGAGCAGTACTTC
>few|TRBJ2-3|TRBV11-3|TRBD2
CASSPSRTRGSTDTQYF
TGTGCCAGCAGCCCTAGCCGAACGCGGGGGAGCACAGATACGCAGTATTTT
>many|TRBJ2-1|TRBV11-2|NA
CASSLYFWVAGILGEQFF
TGTGCCAGCAGCTTATACTTCTGGGTGGCGGGAATCTTAGGTGAGCAGTTCTTC
>few|TRBJ2-2|TRBV10-3|NA
CAIRVPGRGTGELFF
TGTGCCATCAGGGTACCCGGGCGGGGCACCGGGGAGCTGTTTTTT
>many|TRBJ2-1|TRBV20-1|TRBD2
CSARDPPSGRTYNEQFF
TGCAGTGCTAGAGATCCGCCTAGCGGGAGGACCTACAATGAGCAGTTCTTC
>few|TRBJ2-5|TRBV29-1|NA
CSARGEGGETQYF
TGCAGCGCGAGAGGCGAGGGGGGAGAGACCCAGTACTTC
>NA|TRBJ2-5|TRBV5-6|NA
CASSRGAGKETQYF
TGTGCCAGCAGCCGTGGGGCAGGGAAAGAGACCCAGTACTTC
>NA|TRBJ2-7|TRBV11-2|NA
CASNPWDAANYEQYF
TGTGCCAGCAATCCCTGGGATGCCGCGAACTACGAGCAGTACTTC
>few|TRBJ2-1|TRBV7-2|TRBD2
CASSLGTSGTQEQFF
TGTGCCAGCAGCCTCGGGACTAGCGGGACCCAGGAGCAGTTCTTC
>NA|TRBJ2-7|TRBV9|TRBD2
CASSAGTSLSYEQYF
TGTGCCAGCAGCGCCGGGACTAGCCTCTCCTACGAGCAGTACTTC
>many|TRBJ1-4|TRBV2|NA
CASGIAEKLFF
TGTGCCAGCGGGATTGCCGAAAAACTGTTTTTT
>many|TRBJ2-3|TRBV5-1|NA
CASSPIGRRSTDTQYF
TGCGCCAGCAGCCCCATTGGGCGGCGGAGCACAGATACGCAGTATTTT
>NA|TRBJ2-3|TRBV5-1|TRBD2
CASSSSRGDPTQYF
TGCGCCAGCAGCTCCAGCCGGGGGGACCCTACGCAGTATTTT
>NA|TRBJ2-1|TRBV4-2|TRBD1
CASSQGYGTGVNEQFF
TGTGCCAGCAGCCAAGGATATGGGACAGGGGTTAATGAGCAGTTCTTC
>NA|TRBJ2-1|TRBV15|NA
CATSPPSNEQFF
TGTGCCACCAGCCCCCCCAGCAATGAGCAGTTCTTC
>many|TRBJ2-7|TRBV11-2|TRBD1
CASSQWTGLTGTYEQYF
TGTGCCAGCAGCCAATGGACAGGCCTAACGGGGACATACGAGCAGTACTTC
>many|TRBJ2-3|TRBV20-1|TRBD2
CSAKLAGVHTQYF
TGCAGCGCGAAACTAGCGGGAGTACATACGCAGTATTTT
>few|TRBJ2-5|TRBV28|NA
CASSFFGPVYF
TGTGCCAGCAGTTTTTTCGGTCCAGTCTACTTC
>few|TRBJ2-1|TRBV10-3|NA
CAISDLWVAEIYNEQFF
TGTGCCATCAGTGACCTCTGGGTAGCGGAGATCTACAATGAGCAGTTCTTC
>few|TRBJ1-5|TRBV11-2|NA
CASSFGGQNQPQHF
TGTGCCAGCAGCTTTGGGGGGCAGAATCAGCCCCAGCATTTT
>NA|TRBJ2-7|TRBV14|TRBD1
CASSQWDRGSYEQYF
TGTGCCAGCAGCCAATGGGACAGGGGGTCCTACGAGCAGTACTTC
>few|TRBJ2-1|TRBV5-1|NA
CASSKDGGVYPYNEQFF
TGCGCCAGCAGCAAGGACGGCGGGGTGTACCCCTACAATGAGCAGTTCTTC
>NA|TRBJ2-1|TRBV12-3/TRBV12-4|TRBD2
CASRRGLGAGGSLDNEQFF
TGTGCCAGCAGACGGGGGTTAGGCGCGGGAGGTTCCCTGGACAATGAGCAGTTCTTC
>NA|TRBJ2-3|TRBV15|NA
CATGQRRGVSTDTQYF
TGTGCCACCGGACAGCGTAGGGGAGTCAGCACAGATACGCAGTATTTT
>few|TRBJ2-5|TRBV6-2/TRBV6-3|TRBD2
CASSPTSGGEETQYF
TGTGCCAGCAGCCCGACTAGCGGAGGGGAAGAGACCCAGTACTTC
>many|TRBJ2-1|TRBV6-2/TRBV6-3|TRBD2
CASSYGTTWEQFF
TGTGCCAGCAGTTACGGGACTACCTGGGAGCAGTTCTTC
>NA|TRBJ2-7|TRBV20-1|TRBD1
CSALTRQGFYEQYF
TGCAGTGCACTAACCCGACAGGGGTTCTACGAGCAGTACTTC
>NA|TRBJ2-2|TRBV7-2|TRBD2
CASSEVAGDVGELFF
TGTGCCAGCAGCGAGGTAGCGGGAGATGTCGGGGAGCTGTTTTTT
>many|TRBJ2-5|TRBV18|NA
CASSPPLTEETQYF
TGTGCCAGCTCACCACCCTTGACCGAGGAGACCCAGTACTTC
>many|TRBJ2-4|TRBV28|TRBD2
CASSLLSGGLAKNIQYF
TGTGCCAGCAGTTTACTTAGCGGGGGTCTAGCCAAAAACATTCAGTACTTC
>many|TRBJ2-3|TRBV12-3/TRBV12-4|TRBD2
CASSPWASGSADTQYF
TGTGCCAGCAGTCCGTGGGCTAGCGGGAGCGCAGATACGCAGTATTTT
>few|TRBJ1-1|TRBV4-3|NA
CASSQDGRNTEAFF
TGCGCCAGCAGCCAAGATGGCAGGAACACTGAAGCTTTCTTT
>NA|TRBJ2-7|TRBV28|NA
CASSPALQGLGEQYF
TGTGCCAGCAGTCCCGCCCTACAGGGTCTGGGGGAGCAGTACTTC
>NA|TRBJ2-7|TRBV5-6|NA
CASSFERGAGYEQYF
TGTGCCAGCAGCTTCGAACGGGGCGCCGGGTACGAGCAGTACTTC
>many|TRBJ2-6|TRBV27|NA
CASSPGGANVLTF
TGTGCCAGCAGTCCCGGTGGGGCCAACGTCCTGACTTTC
>NA|TRBJ2-2|TRBV5-8|TRBD1
CASRTLDRRNTGELFF
TGTGCCAGCAGAACCCTGGACAGGAGAAACACCGGGGAGCTGTTTTTT
>many|TRBJ2-1|TRBV5-1|NA
CASSLILGSSYNEQFF
TGCGCCAGCAGCTTGATATTGGGGAGCTCCTACAATGAGCAGTTCTTC
>NA|TRBJ1-2|TRBV24-1|TRBD1
CATAQGANYGYTF
TGTGCCACCGCCCAGGGGGCTAACTATGGCTACACCTTC
>many|TRBJ2-5|TRBV7-9|NA
CASSLAVYQETQYF
TGTGCCAGCAGCTTAGCGGTCTACCAAGAGACCCAGTACTTC
>NA|TRBJ2-7|TRBV24-1|TRBD1
CATSEPDRDEQYF
TGTGCCACCAGTGAGCCCGACAGGGACGAGCAGTACTTC
>NA|TRBJ2-1|TRBV4-1|TRBD1
CASSQDQKGAYEQFF
TGCGCCAGCAGCCAAGATCAAAAGGGGGCATATGAGCAGTTCTTC
>many|TRBJ2-7|TRBV9|NA
CASSVGHAQGEQYF
TGTGCCAGCAGCGTTGGGCACGCCCAGGGCGAGCAGTACTTC
>NA|TRBJ1-4|TRBV12-3/TRBV12-4|NA
CASRADGREKLFF
TGTGCCAGCAGGGCCGATGGCAGGGAAAAACTGTTTTTT
>NA|TRBJ2-7|TRBV3-1|NA
CASSQVEGVGYEQYF
TGTGCCAGCAGCCAAGTCGAGGGGGTTGGCTACGAGCAGTACTTC
>few|TRBJ2-7|TRBV28|NA
CASSAPGTIYEQYF
TGTGCCAGCAGTGCCCCCGGGACAATCTACGAGCAGTACTTC
>NA|TRBJ2-5|TRBV3-1|NA
CASSLVGGVETQYF
TGTGCCAGCAGCCTCGTAGGAGGGGTCGAGACCCAGTACTTC
>NA|TRBJ1-1|TRBV12-3/TRBV12-4|NA
CASSLGTAPQAFF
TGTGCCAGCAGTTTGGGTACCGCCCCCCAAGCTTTCTTT
>many|TRBJ2-5|TRBV30|NA
CAWSVSGMETQYF
TGTGCCTGGAGTGTAAGTGGGATGGAGACCCAGTACTTC
>many|TRBJ2-7|TRBV19|NA
CASSWSTNREQYF
TGTGCCAGTAGTTGGTCTACAAACCGGGAGCAGTACTTC
>few|TRBJ1-5|TRBV15|NA
CATSRDQSYSNQPQHF
TGTGCCACCAGCAGAGATCAGAGCTATAGCAATCAGCCCCAGCATTTT
>few|TRBJ2-5|TRBV19|NA
CASSTSFGVETQYF
TGTGCCAGTAGTACATCCTTCGGGGTAGAGACCCAGTACTTC
>many|TRBJ2-5|TRBV20-1|TRBD2
CSARDLGSGGSGETQYF
TGCAGTGCTAGAGATCTGGGTAGCGGGGGATCCGGAGAGACCCAGTACTTC
>many|TRBJ2-1|TRBV7-2|NA
CASSVGADFYNEQFF
TGTGCCAGCAGCGTTGGGGCGGACTTCTACAATGAGCAGTTCTTC
>few|TRBJ2-7|TRBV11-2|NA
CASSWGETYEQYF
TGTGCCAGCAGCTGGGGGGAGACCTACGAGCAGTACTTC